Described below is a single T cell receptor (beta chain) sequence and its context. The antigen remains undetermined. The data originate from a study of human T cells and chemical hapten exposure. On the study more broadly: Small volume differences among pooled libraries mainly caused per-sample TCR yield variation. Study results and limitations: TCRs above 1 in 1000 frequency did not change with DPC sensitization.

Unique molecular identifiers were affixed to discrete cDNA molecules within the library. Per the original methods: Sequenced samples showed a median of around 100,000 TCRs each, with counts running from around 24,000 to 710,000. TCRdb re-called the RACE reads with MiXCR, one entry per CDR3 protein. Here the V and J calls rest on TCRdb's processing, not on the authors' analysis. Of around 80,000 distinct CDR3 sequences in the sample, approximately 8% are singletons; the top ten hold less than 2%. Described time point: healthy volunteer bleed at 6 weeks. The starting material, unfractionated whole blood, was used for total RNA extraction. V lost 2 bases, J lost 4 bases, and 16 bases lay in between. This CDR3 spans 16 amino acids.

This sequence was found in a male donor in good health. Some clones in this sample may be carry-over from other donors' samples. Source material: whole blood. The chain joins TRBV12-3 or TRBV12-4 to TRBJ2-3; the D gene is possibly TRBD1 (6 bases). The DNA of the CDR3 is TGTGCCAGCAGTTTAAGAAGGGCAGGGGCCCCAGATACGCAGTATTTT. It codes for CASSLRRAGAPDTQYF.